This TCR beta chain was recovered during a study of metastatic and nonmetastatic thyroid tumors. CDR1 and CDR2 from the germline V gene are MGHRA and YSYEKL. The CDR3 is 17 amino acids. Trimming took 0 bases from V and 3 from J; bases not matched to a gene: 9. TCRdb re-clonotyped the PCR reads via MiXCR. Here the sample spans tens of thousands of clones, 15% to 20% being singletons. All patients were untreated before thyroid surgery. This receptor was identified in a female donor with papillary thyroid cancer or a benign thyroid nodule (not recorded which). Some clones in this sample may be carry-over from other donors' samples. The sequenced sample was blood. The chain recombines TRBV4-1 with TRBJ2-3, with TRBD2 matching 7 bases. CDR3 nucleotide sequence: TGCGCCAGCAGCCAAGATCTCAAGCGGGGACTTACAGATACGCAGTATTTT. This translates into CASSQDLKRGLTDTQYF.